There are a few counts of the clone carrying this TCR beta chain. The table came from immunoSEQ multiplex PCR; TCRdb's copy has only in-frame clones and leaves some out. The data show 95,000 to 150,000 clones, about 89% seen once. This sample was included in a study of T cell responses to AZD1222 COVID-19 vaccine. Germline CDR1 is MNHNY and CDR2 is SVGAGI (reference sequence). The CDR3 extends over 14 amino acids. V gave up 7 bases and J gave up 4 bases, with 16 bases separating them. The rearrangement uses TRBV6-6 and TRBJ1-1, with D possibly being TRBD1 (5 bases). The receptor was isolated from an adult in good health. Sequencing used peripheral blood, obtained on day 0 of MenACWY control vaccination. CDR3 nucleotide sequence: TGTGCCAGCACCGACGGGGGAAGTTCCACTGAAGCTTTCTTT. It is translated as CASTDGGSSTEAFF.